The next 24 T cell receptor beta chains were all read from a single sample in a study of cytomegalovirus exposure and HLA in healthy donors. Primers: 60 Vbeta forward and 13 Jbeta reverse. Sequenced by immunoSEQ multiplex PCR; TCRdb stores in-frame clones only, minus some. The sample carries 100,000 to 120,000 clones, 65% to 85% recorded once. Sequenced sample: PBMCs. The receptor set was obtained from a woman aged 25 to 39 in good health and CMV-seropositive.

V and J are TRBV7-9 and TRBJ1-3, with D possibly TRBD1 on 6 matching bases. The CDR3 is 14 amino acids. Germline V gives CDR1 SEHNR, CDR2 FQNEAQ (reference sequence). V was pared by 5 bases and J by 0 bases, with 8 bases between. In nucleotides, the CDR3 is TGTGCCAGCAGCCGACAGGCCTCTGGAAACACCATATATTTT. Protein: CASSRQASGNTIYF.

CDR3 bases: TGTGCCTGGAGGCGAAGTCAGAACACTGAAGCTTTCTTT. Translating gives CAWRRSQNTEAFF. The gene calls are TRBV30 and TRBJ1-1, with D hard to call. Looked up from germline, CDR1 is GTSNPN and CDR2 is SVGIG (reference sequence). V was clipped by 3 bases and J by 1 base, with 9 bases between them. This CDR3 contains 13 residues.

The chain combines TRBV7-9 with TRBJ1-1; D is unclear. CDR1 and CDR2 from the germline V gene are SEHNR and FQNEAQ (reference sequence). This CDR3 has 13 amino acids. With 1 base removed from V and 5 bases from J, the gap between germline ends came to 8 bases. In DNA form, the CDR3 reads TGTGCCAGCAGCTTAGACGGGGTAACTGAAGCTTTCTTT. Its translation: CASSLDGVTEAFF. The full variable domain, rest sourced from reference TRBV7-9 and TRBJ1-1, is DTGVSQNPRHKITKRGQNVTFRCDPISEHNRLYWYRQTLGQGPEFLTYFQNEAQLEKSRLLSDRFSAERPKGSFSTLEIQRTEQGDSAMYLCASSLDGVTEAFFGQGTRLTVV.

This chain links TRBV30 with TRBJ1-6, with TRBD1 matching over 11 bases. Trimming cost V 1 base and J 7 bases; bases outside gene matches: 3. In germline, CDR1 is GTSNPN, CDR2 SVGIG (reference sequence). This CDR3 contains 15 residues. The CDR3 DNA reads as TGTGCCTGGAGTGACTGGGACAGGGGGAATTCACCCCTCCACTTT. It specifies CAWSDWDRGNSPLHF. The complete variable domain, with remaining parts taken from reference TRBV30 and TRBJ1-6, reads SQTIHQWPATLVQPVGSPLSLECTVEGTSNPNLYWYRQAAGRGLQLLFYSVGIGQISSEVPQNLSASRPQDRQFILSSKKLLLSDSGFYLCAWSDWDRGNSPLHFGNGTRLTVT.

The chain recombines TRBV6-5 with TRBJ1-1; D is ambiguous. The length of the CDR3 is 11 residues. V was clipped by 2 bases and J by 6 bases, with 4 bases between them. Germline loops: CDR1 MNHEY, CDR2 SVGAGI. CDR3 coding DNA: TGTGCCAGCAGTTACAGAGCTGAAGCTTTCTTT. Translated: CASSYRAEAFF.

The chain couples TRBV7-9 to TRBJ2-5; 13 positions match TRBD2. The ends lost 2 bases at V and 5 bases at J; junction bases unmatched: 8. This CDR3 contains 17 residues. The germline CDR1 and CDR2 sequences are SEHNR and FQNEAQ (reference sequence). The CDR3 spells CASSLTKTSGGIETQYF. Written as DNA, the CDR3 is TGTGCCAGCAGCTTAACCAAGACTAGCGGGGGGATCGAGACCCAGTACTTC.

This chain uses TRBV28 with TRBJ2-7; 8 positions match TRBD1. After removal of 5 bases from V and 0 bases from J, the junction contained 12 bases not matched to a gene. CDR3 length equals 17 residues. Germline assignment: CDR1 MDHEN and CDR2 SYDVKM. CDR3 region: CASSEQSDRGSSYEQYF. In nucleotides, the CDR3 is TGTGCCAGCAGTGAGCAGTCAGACAGGGGAAGCTCCTACGAGCAGTACTTC.

This rearrangement joins TRBV9 to TRBJ2-4, with D maybe TRBD1 (6 bases). Germline V CDR1 and CDR2: SGDLS, YYNGEE. The length of the CDR3 is 17 residues. V lost 0 bases and J 0 bases, leaving 13 bases between the germline ends. The CDR3 region has the DNA TGTGCCAGCAGCGTAGGCCCAGACAGGCTAGCCAAAAACATTCAGTACTTC. This gives the protein CASSVGPDRLAKNIQYF.

This clone was observed a single time. The gene calls are TRBV30 and TRBJ2-5; the match to TRBD2 covers 10 bases. Trimming removed 0 bases from V and 4 bases from J; junction bases left unmatched: 8. This CDR3 region has 16 residues. Looked up from germline, CDR1 is GTSNPN and CDR2 is SVGIG (reference sequence). The CDR3 region is CAWSVGSSGGGETQYF. In nucleotides, the CDR3 is TGTGCCTGGAGTGTAGGCTCTAGCGGGGGCGGAGAGACCCAGTACTTC.

The chain employs TRBV9 and TRBJ2-5; D possibly corresponds to TRBD2 (7 bases). The CDR3 spans 16 residues. The germline V gene encodes CDR1 SGDLS and CDR2 YYNGEE. With 2 bases removed from V and 5 bases from J, the gap between germline ends came to 19 bases. This CDR3 reads CASSVGGPQAGETQYF. In DNA form, the CDR3 reads TGTGCCAGCAGCGTGGGGGGGCCCCAGGCGGGGGAGACCCAGTACTTC.

The genes are TRBV28 and TRBJ1-3; D is perhaps TRBD1 (6 bases). This CDR3 spans 13 amino acids. From germline, CDR1 is MDHEN and CDR2 SYDVKM. V was trimmed by 9 bases and J by 1 base, leaving 10 bases between them. The CDR3, as DNA: TGTGCCAGTACAGGGTTTTCTGGAAACACCATATATTTT. Its protein is CASTGFSGNTIYF.

The chain recombines TRBV5-1 with TRBJ1-2; 10 bases align to TRBD1. There are 15 residues in the CDR3. V shed 4 bases, J shed 4 bases, and the junction held 7 bases outside the gene matches. From germline, CDR1 is SGHRS and CDR2 YFSETQ. CDR3 nucleotides: TGCGCCAGCAGCCGCGGACAGGGGGTGGGCTATGGCTACACCTTC. This encodes CASSRGQGVGYGYTF.

V gene TRBV14 combines with J gene TRBJ2-3; D uncertain. V lost 0 bases, J lost 6 bases, and 13 bases lay in between. The CDR3 loop spans 15 amino acids. The V gene's germline CDR1 is SGHDN and CDR2 FVKESK. CDR3 residues: CASSQEIVAVDTQYF. The CDR3 DNA sequence: TGTGCCAGCAGCCAAGAGATCGTTGCGGTGGATACGCAGTATTTT.

The V gene is TRBV18, the J gene TRBJ2-2; D gene unclear. This CDR3 comprises 13 residues. Trimming cost V 1 base and J 6 bases, with 6 bases left between them. Germline V gene sequence: CDR1 KGHSH, CDR2 LQKENI. CDR3 nucleotides: TGTGCCAGCTCACCACTGAGGTCCGGGGAGCTGTTTTTT. Amino acids: CASSPLRSGELFF.

The chain has TRBV19 and TRBJ1-2; 7 positions match TRBD1. Germline CDR1 reads LNHDA; CDR2 reads SQIVND (reference sequence). V was clipped by 6 bases and J by 4 bases; unmatched bases: 5. The CDR3 totals 13 residues. The CDR3 nucleotides read TGTGCCAGTAGCGACAGGGCAGGCTATGGCTACACCTTC. Translation: CASSDRAGYGYTF.

This chain uses TRBV30 with TRBJ1-3; weak D call: TRBD1 (5 bases). The CDR3 has 16 amino acids. Germline-derived CDR1 and CDR2 are GTSNPN and SVGIG (reference sequence). V was cut by 4 bases and J by 0 bases, with 16 bases left in between. CDR3 in amino acids: CAWIRLGQDSGNTIYF. The DNA for the CDR3 is TGTGCCTGGATTAGGCTGGGGCAGGACTCTGGAAACACCATATATTTT.

The V gene is TRBV29-1, the J gene TRBJ1-2; no firm D call. The CDR3 runs 13 residues. CDR1 is SQVTM and CDR2 is ANQGSEA in the germline V gene. The V end was cut by 3 bases, the J end by 2 bases, with 10 bases between. CDR3 nucleotide sequence: TGCAGCGTTGAGTCCGGGAGGAACTATGGCTACACCTTC. Its protein product is CSVESGRNYGYTF.

The CDR3 loop reads CASSPEGGDTQYF. CDR3 DNA: TGTGCCAGCAGCCCTGAAGGGGGAGATACGCAGTATTTT. J is TRBJ2-3 and V is TRBV11-3; maybe TRBD1 (6 bases). The CDR3 covers 13 residues. V shed 5 bases and J shed 5 bases, with 11 bases lying between them. Germline assignment: CDR1 SGHNT and CDR2 YENEEA.

J is TRBJ1-2 and V is TRBV7-9; D is possibly TRBD1 (5 bases). V lost 3 bases to trimming and J lost 0 bases, with 14 bases between them. The CDR3 contains 16 residues. Germline CDR1 and CDR2: SEHNR and FQNEAQ (reference sequence). CDR3 sequence (DNA): TGTGCCAGCAGCTTGAAAAGACAGCTATCTAACTATGGCTACACCTTC. Amino acid sequence: CASSLKRQLSNYGYTF.

J is TRBJ2-1 and V is TRBV4-2; D is unresolved. The CDR3 is 17 residues long. The V gene's germline CDR1 is LGHNA and CDR2 YNFKEQ. Trimming removed 1 base at V and 4 bases at J, with 17 bases between. CDR3 sequence reads: CASSQGLDPLGYNEQFF. The CDR3 region has the DNA TGTGCCAGCAGCCAAGGGCTAGATCCGCTCGGGTACAATGAGCAGTTCTTC.

The chain employs TRBV5-1 and TRBJ1-2, with 10 bases matching TRBD1. J lost 3 bases, V lost 2 bases, and 1 base had no gene match. Germline-derived CDR1 and CDR2 are SGHRS and YFSETQ. The CDR3 is made up of 14 amino acids. The CDR3, as DNA: TGCGCCAGCAGCTTTGGGACAGGGGACTATGGCTACACCTTC. Its protein product is CASSFGTGDYGYTF.

The V gene is TRBV5-1, the J gene TRBJ1-5; D may be TRBD1 (6 bases). This CDR3 is 15 amino acids long. The V end lost 1 base, the J end lost 1 base, and 9 bases lay between the germline ends. CDR1 and CDR2 from the germline V gene are SGHRS and YFSETQ. This chain's CDR3 is CASSLSGVSNQPQHF. In DNA form, the CDR3 reads TGCGCCAGCAGCTTGTCAGGGGTAAGCAATCAGCCCCAGCATTTT.

With regard to this clone: Other DNA sequences in this specimen translate into the identical CDR3. The chain uses TRBV27 and TRBJ2-7; no reliable D call. Germline V gene sequence: CDR1 MNHEY, CDR2 SMNVEV (reference sequence). V lost 0 bases and J lost 7, with 10 bases in between. This CDR3 has 13 amino acids. The CDR3 spells CASSLSNWSEQYF. The CDR3 region has the DNA TGTGCCAGCAGTTTATCGAACTGGAGTGAGCAGTACTTC.

The chain combines TRBV2 with TRBJ1-3, with 11 nucleotides matching TRBD1. CDR3 size: 17 residues. The J segment lost 1 base and the V segment lost 2 bases, leaving 4 bases of the junction unmatched. The germline V gene has CDR1 SNHLY and CDR2 FYNNEI. The CDR3 sequence: CASSELGTGGSGNTIYF. The CDR3 coding sequence is TGTGCCAGCAGTGAATTGGGGACAGGGGGGTCTGGAAACACCATATATTTT.